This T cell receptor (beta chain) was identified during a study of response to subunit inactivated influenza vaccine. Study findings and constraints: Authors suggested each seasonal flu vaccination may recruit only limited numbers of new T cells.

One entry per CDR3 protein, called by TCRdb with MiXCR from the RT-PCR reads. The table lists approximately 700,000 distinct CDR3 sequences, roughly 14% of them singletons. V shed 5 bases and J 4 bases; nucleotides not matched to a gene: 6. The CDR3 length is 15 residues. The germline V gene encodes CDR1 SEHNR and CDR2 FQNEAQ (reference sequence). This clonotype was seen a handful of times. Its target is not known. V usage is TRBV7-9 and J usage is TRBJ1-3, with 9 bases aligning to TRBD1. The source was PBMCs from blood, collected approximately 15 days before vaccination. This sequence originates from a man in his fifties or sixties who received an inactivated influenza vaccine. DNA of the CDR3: TGTGCCAGCAGCACTTACAGGGGGCCGGGAAACACCATATATTTT. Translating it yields CASSTYRGPGNTIYF. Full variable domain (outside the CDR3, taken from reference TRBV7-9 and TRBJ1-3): DTGVSQNPRHKITKRGQNVTFRCDPISEHNRLYWYRQTLGQGPEFLTYFQNEAQLEKSRLLSDRFSAERPKGSFSTLEIQRTEQGDSAMYLCASSTYRGPGNTIYFGEGSWLTVV.